The clone carrying this T cell receptor beta chain was picked up many times. This sample is drawn from a study of HIV-infected children after antiretroviral therapy interruption. RNA-based 3' RACE libraries used unique molecular identifiers. TCRdb passed the 3' RACE reads through MiXCR, listing each CDR3 protein once. The data show around 3,900 distinct CDR3 sequences, approximately 4.6% seen once. Treatment denoted: PENTA 11 planned treatment interruption arm or continuous ART arm. The CDR3 loop spans 16 amino acids. Germline CDR1 SEHNR, CDR2 FQNEAQ (reference sequence). J gave up 5 bases and V 5 bases, and 13 bases lay outside the gene matches.

This TCR was recovered from a pool of human donors with HIV. This sequence joins TRBV7-9 and TRBJ2-3; 7 bases align to TRBD1. This sample comprised CD45RO+ CD8+ T cells from PBMCs, pooled from several time points, obtained from a donor given antiretroviral therapy, either interrupted or continuous. The subset is: memory CD8+ CD45RO+ CD45RA- T cells. CDR3 sequence: CASSHMDRPLGDTQYF. The CDR3 DNA sequence: TGTGCCAGCAGCCACATGGACAGGCCATTAGGAGATACGCAGTATTTT.